These 32 T cell receptor beta chains were sequenced from one sample in a study of T cells after yellow fever vaccination (dated by TCRdb to the late 2010s). The receptor library was made with 5' RACE. The sequencer listed for this sample is Illumina HiSeq 2500. TCRdb reworked the public reads: Q25 trimming with fastp, MiXCR clone assembly, productive beta chains retained. Under each unique CDR3 protein, matching rows form one entry showing the most common genes and DNA. For this sample the table gives some 300,000 distinct CDR3 sequences, of which roughly 8% were detected only once. Approximately 15% of the sample is in the top ten clones. The treatment or condition tag for this specimen amounts to: live attenuated yellow fever vaccine strain. The source material was PBMCs, sampled around 45 days after the first yellow fever vaccination. The receptor set was obtained from a man aged 18 to 35 who received the YFV17D yellow fever vaccine.

V is TRBV27 and J is TRBJ1-1; D is uncertain. Germline V gives CDR1 MNHEY, CDR2 SMNVEV (reference sequence). V was cut by 3 bases and J by 1 base, with 12 bases left in between. This CDR3 comprises 15 residues. The CDR3 sequence: CASSFVARRNTEAFF. CDR3 nucleotide sequence: TGTGCCAGCAGTTTTGTGGCGCGACGGAACACTGAAGCTTTCTTT.

This clonotype turned up a few times. The rearrangement uses TRBV20-1 and TRBJ2-1; possibly TRBD2 for D (6 bases). The germline V gene encodes CDR1 DFQATT and CDR2 SNEGSKA (reference sequence). There are 13 residues in the CDR3. Written as DNA, the CDR3 is TGCAGGGCGGACGGAGGGTCTTACAATGAGCAGTTCTTC. This translates into CRADGGSYNEQFF.

The chain uses TRBV7-9 and TRBJ2-1, with a possible D match to TRBD1 (8 bases). This CDR3 comprises 16 residues. Trimming pared 5 bases from V and 5 bases from J, leaving 19 bases between. Germline lookup yields CDR1 SEHNR and CDR2 FQNEAQ (reference sequence). CDR3 sequence (DNA): TGTGCCAGCAGCCGGCACAGGGGGAGGGTAAACAATGAGCAGTTCTTC. This translates into CASSRHRGRVNNEQFF.

This clonotype has only a few counts. The genes are TRBV6-5 and TRBJ1-3; D is possibly TRBD1 (5 bases). CDR3 length equals 14 residues. The germline V gene has CDR1 MNHEY and CDR2 SVGAGI. Trimming pared 8 bases from V and 4 bases from J, leaving 15 bases between. The CDR3 DNA is TGTGCCAGCGCCCAGGGCTACGAGGGAAACACCATATATTTT. It yields the protein CASAQGYEGNTIYF.

The V gene is TRBV5-1, the J gene TRBJ2-1; D is ambiguous. Trimming pared 4 bases from V and 15 bases from J, leaving 14 bases between. CDR3 length equals 11 residues. In germline, CDR1 is SGHRS, CDR2 YFSETQ. The CDR3 reads CASSGLGSWFF. In DNA, the CDR3 is TGCGCCAGCAGCGGTCTAGGTTCTTGGTTCTTC.

This clonotype occurred many times. The chain uses TRBV7-2 and TRBJ1-1; D perhaps matches TRBD1 (6 bases). This CDR3 spans 15 amino acids. Trimming took 5 bases from V and 4 from J, leaving 17 bases between them. Germline CDR1 SGHTA, CDR2 FQGNSA. The CDR3 DNA reads as TGTGCCAGCAGCCTGATTGGGGGCCCGGGCACTGAAGCTTTCTTT. Its protein is CASSLIGGPGTEAFF.

This clonotype was counted between two and nine times. CDR3 amino acids: CSPSGALQETQYF. The CDR3 region has the DNA TGCAGCCCTAGCGGGGCCCTCCAAGAGACCCAGTACTTC. The chain is built from TRBV20-1 and TRBJ2-5, with TRBD2 matching 9 bases. The germline V gene has CDR1 DFQATT and CDR2 SNEGSKA (reference sequence). This CDR3 region has 13 residues.

This clonotype appeared a few times. The chain has TRBV5-1 and TRBJ1-2; 10 nucleotides line up with TRBD1. The germline gives CDR1 SGHRS, CDR2 YFSETQ. The V segment lost 3 bases and the J segment 5 bases; nucleotides outside the gene matches: 10. The CDR3 runs to 16 residues. The CDR3 here is CASSSSGTGARYGYTF. The CDR3 nucleotides are TGCGCCAGCAGCTCCTCCGGGACAGGGGCTAGGTATGGCTACACCTTC. Full variable domain (rest looked up from reference TRBV5-1 and TRBJ1-2): KAGVTQTPRYLIKTRGQQVTLSCSPISGHRSVSWYQQTPGQGLQFLFEYFSETQRNKGNFPGRFSGRQFSNSRSEMNVSTLELGDSALYLCASSSSGTGARYGYTFGSGTRLTVV.

Many counts were recorded for this clonotype. This rearrangement joins TRBV27 to TRBJ2-3, with TRBD2 matching over 7 bases. This CDR3 has 13 amino acids. The V and J ends lost 5 bases and 4 bases, in that order; junction bases with no gene match: 3. Per the germline V gene, CDR1 is MNHEY and CDR2 is SMNVEV (reference sequence). This chain's CDR3 is CASSLTSADTQYF. The CDR3 DNA is TGTGCCAGCAGTCTCACTAGCGCAGATACGCAGTATTTT.

This clonotype was seen only a few times. Here the CDR3 reads CASSYTSGGAAETQYF. The CDR3 DNA reads as TGTGCCAGCAGTTACACTAGCGGGGGTGCTGCGGAGACCCAGTACTTC. The chain uses TRBV25-1 and TRBJ2-5; 11 nucleotides match TRBD2. The germline V gene encodes CDR1 MGHDK and CDR2 SYGVNS. CDR3 length: 16 residues. V gave up 5 bases and J gave up 5 bases; unmatched junction bases: 10. Full variable domain (remainder filled in from reference TRBV25-1 and TRBJ2-5): EADIYQTPRYLVIGTGKKITLECSQTMGHDKMYWYQQDPGMELHLIHYSYGVNSTEKGDLSSESTVSRIRTEHFPLTLESARPSHTSQYLCASSYTSGGAAETQYFGPGTRLLVL.

The V and J genes are TRBV12-3 or TRBV12-4 and TRBJ1-1; tentative D call: TRBD1 (6 bases). V was cut by 5 bases and J by 8 bases, with 12 bases left in between. This CDR3 spans 12 amino acids. CDR3 nucleotides: TGTGCCAGCAGTGGGGACACCGGGGAAGCTTTCTTT. Amino acids: CASSGDTGEAFF.

This clonotype was observed at least ten times. The J gene is TRBJ2-3, the V gene TRBV29-1; TRBD2 aligns across 16 bases. This CDR3 has 16 residues. The germline V gene encodes CDR1 SQVTM and CDR2 ANQGSEA. V trimming: 3 bases; J trimming: 5 bases; junction bases outside the gene matches: 5. Here the CDR3 reads CSVEGLAGGPEDTQYF. The DNA of the CDR3 is TGCAGCGTTGAGGGACTAGCGGGGGGGCCAGAAGATACGCAGTATTTT.

This clonotype was seen only a few times. The chain has TRBV20-1 and TRBJ2-1; 9 bases line up with TRBD2. Germline values: CDR1 DFQATT, CDR2 SNEGSKA (reference sequence). Germline trimming cut 0 bases from V and 4 bases from J; bases unmatched to any gene: 1. The CDR3 is 14 residues long. For the CDR3, the DNA is TGCAGTGCTAGAGAGCTAGCGGGATACAATGAGCAGTTCTTC. The encoded protein is CSARELAGYNEQFF.

This clonotype was seen a few times. CDR3 sequence reads: CASSYPPLAMGIEQYF. CDR3 DNA: TGTGCCAGCAGTTACCCCCCACTAGCGATGGGAATCGAGCAGTACTTC. V gene TRBV6-2 or TRBV6-3 combines with J gene TRBJ2-7, with 7 bases aligning to TRBD2. Looked up from germline, CDR1 is MNHEY and CDR2 is SVGEGT. CDR3 length: 16 residues. Trimming took 2 bases from V and 6 from J; bases not matched to a gene: 13.

V and J are TRBV10-3 and TRBJ2-1; 7 nucleotides match TRBD1. Germline V gives CDR1 ENHRY, CDR2 SYGVKD. The V gene end was trimmed by 0 bases and the J gene end by 7 bases; junction bases not matched to a gene: 12. CDR3 length: 17 amino acids. The CDR3 region is CAISESRGLLMGNEQFF. The CDR3 DNA follows: TGTGCCATCAGTGAGTCGAGGGGGCTTCTAATGGGGAATGAGCAGTTCTTC.

The gene calls are TRBV12-3 or TRBV12-4 and TRBJ2-3, with D perhaps TRBD2 (7 bases). The CDR3 totals 13 residues. The V gene lost 6 bases and the J gene lost 8 bases, with 15 bases spanning the gap. For the CDR3, the DNA is TGTGCCAGCAGACTAGGGGGGGGGATTACGCAGTATTTT. Translating gives CASRLGGGITQYF.

The chain uses TRBV5-1 and TRBJ2-3, with 7 positions matching TRBD1. The junction had 7 bases not matched to a gene; V was cut back by 0 bases and J by 6 bases. Germline V gene lookup returns CDR1 SGHRS and CDR2 YFSETQ. The CDR3 loop spans 15 amino acids. This chain's CDR3 is CASSLETGLFDTQYF. CDR3 DNA sequence: TGCGCCAGCAGCTTGGAGACAGGGTTGTTCGATACGCAGTATTTT.

This clonotype was counted a few times. V usage is TRBV5-6 and J usage is TRBJ1-5, with D maybe TRBD1 (5 bases). CDR1 is SGHDT and CDR2 is YYEEEE in the germline V gene. The CDR3 has 14 amino acids. Trimming pared 5 bases from V and 3 bases from J, leaving 12 bases between. The CDR3 reads CASSYGGTNQPQHF. In nucleotides, the CDR3 is TGTGCCAGCAGTTACGGGGGAACCAATCAGCCCCAGCATTTT. Looking up the rest from reference TRBV5-6 and TRBJ1-5 gives the full variable domain: DAGVTQSPTHLIKTRGQQVTLRCSPKSGHDTVSWYQQALGQGPQFIFQYYEEEERQRGNFPDRFSGHQFPNYSSELNVNALLLGDSALYLCASSYGGTNQPQHFGDGTRLSIL.

The chain joins TRBV5-1 to TRBJ2-6; possibly TRBD1 for D (5 bases). The V and J ends lost 2 bases and 2 bases respectively, with 8 bases between them. There are 15 residues in the CDR3. Germline CDR1 SGHRS, CDR2 YFSETQ. For the CDR3, the DNA is TGCGCCAGCAGCTTTCAGGACACTGGGGCCAACGTCCTGACTTTC. It codes for CASSFQDTGANVLTF.

This sequence joins TRBV20-1 and TRBJ2-1; TRBD1 might be the D (5 bases). Per the germline V gene, CDR1 is DFQATT and CDR2 is SNEGSKA (reference sequence). This CDR3 has 11 residues. The ends were cut back, 5 bases at V and 6 bases at J, with 8 bases in the middle. The CDR3, as DNA: TGCAGTGCTTCCGACAGCAATGAGCAGTTCTTC. Protein: CSASDSNEQFF.

This clonotype was observed at least ten times. V is TRBV10-3 and J is TRBJ2-5; 7 nucleotides align to TRBD2. This CDR3 has 14 amino acids. The germline CDR1 and CDR2 sequences are ENHRY and SYGVKD. Germline trimming cut 7 bases from V and 5 bases from J; bases unmatched to any gene: 10. CDR3 sequence reads: CAITTGAGGETQYF. The DNA for the CDR3 is TGTGCCATCACCACCGGGGCCGGGGGGGAGACCCAGTACTTC.

The rearrangement links TRBV28 to TRBJ1-5; the D gene is possibly TRBD1 (5 bases). V lost 5 bases, J lost 11 bases, and 10 bases lay in between. Per the germline V gene, CDR1 is MDHEN and CDR2 is SYDVKM. CDR3 length: 11 amino acids. The CDR3 DNA sequence: TGTGCCAGCAGTAAATGGGGGGCCCAGCATTTT. Translation: CASSKWGAQHF.

The J gene is TRBJ2-7, the V gene TRBV5-1; D not resolved. V lost 1 base, J lost 6 bases, and 20 bases lay in between. Germline-derived CDR1 and CDR2 are SGHRS and YFSETQ. The CDR3 is 16 amino acids. CDR3 DNA sequence: TGCGCCAGCAGCTTGACGGATTTTGGGTTCTCCCGCGAGCAGTACTTC. It is translated as CASSLTDFGFSREQYF. The full variable domain, rest sourced from reference TRBV5-1 and TRBJ2-7, is KAGVTQTPRYLIKTRGQQVTLSCSPISGHRSVSWYQQTPGQGLQFLFEYFSETQRNKGNFPGRFSGRQFSNSRSEMNVSTLELGDSALYLCASSLTDFGFSREQYFGPGTRLTVT.

This clonotype occurred many times. The chain links TRBV5-1 to TRBJ2-1; D call uncertain. With 4 bases removed from V and 3 bases from J, the gap between germline ends came to 17 bases. The germline V gene has CDR1 SGHRS and CDR2 YFSETQ. The CDR3 has 16 residues. Here the CDR3 reads CASSRTSVGDYNEQFF. CDR3 in DNA: TGCGCCAGCAGCCGAACCTCGGTCGGAGACTACAATGAGCAGTTCTTC.

The rearrangement joins TRBV6-1 to TRBJ1-2, with D perhaps matching TRBD1 (5 bases). V lost 5 bases and J 2 bases, leaving 15 bases between the germline ends. The CDR3 sequence is 15 residues long. The germline V gene has CDR1 MNHNS and CDR2 SASEGT. This CDR3 reads CASSTRVGGNYGYTF. The CDR3, as DNA: TGTGCCAGCAGTACCCGGGTGGGGGGAAACTATGGCTACACCTTC.

With respect to this clonotype: A much larger clone lies a single base off, so this may be a read error. The CDR3 loop is CSARSRKTSYNEQFF. The CDR3 nucleotides are TGCAGTGCTAGATCGAGGAAAACTTCCTACAATGAGCAGTTCTTC. The genes are TRBV20-1 and TRBJ2-1; no clear D. CDR1 is DFQATT and CDR2 is SNEGSKA in the germline V gene (reference sequence). This CDR3 spans 15 amino acids. V was pared by 2 bases and J by 1 base, with 12 bases between.

This clonotype was found many times. The V gene is TRBV5-4, the J gene TRBJ1-4; the match to TRBD1 covers 9 bases. J lost 8 bases, V lost 4 bases, and 9 bases had no gene match. CDR1 and CDR2 (germline): SGHNT, YYREEE (reference sequence). This CDR3 region has 15 residues. The CDR3 spells CASSLGGTGREKLFF. The CDR3, as DNA: TGTGCCAGCAGCCTGGGGGGGACAGGGCGCGAAAAACTGTTTTTT.

This clonotype occurred a few times. The chain couples TRBV5-1 to TRBJ1-4, with 9 bases identical to TRBD1. CDR3 length equals 17 residues. V lost 4 bases, J lost 8 bases, and 15 bases stayed unmatched. CDR1 SGHRS and CDR2 YFSETQ come from the germline V gene. CDR3 sequence: CASSLGQGRPLGEKLFF. The CDR3 DNA reads TGCGCCAGCAGCCTCGGACAGGGGCGACCCCTTGGGGAAAAACTGTTTTTT.

V is TRBV12-3 or TRBV12-4 and J is TRBJ1-4; D remains unclear. Between the trimmed V and J ends, which lost 1 base and 0 bases, there was a span of 6 bases. This CDR3 has 15 amino acids. Written as DNA, the CDR3 is TGTGCCAGCAGTTTAGGGAAAGCAACTAATGAAAAACTGTTTTTT. Translating it yields CASSLGKATNEKLFF.

This clonotype was seen a handful of times. The chain recombines TRBV15 with TRBJ2-7; D might be TRBD2 (5 bases). Germline V lookup: CDR1 LNHNV, CDR2 YYDKDF (reference sequence). The length of the CDR3 is 14 residues. V was shortened by 6 bases and J by 0 bases, with 12 bases between the two germline ends. CDR3 residues: CATRRELLSYEQYF. The CDR3 nucleotides read TGTGCCACCAGGAGGGAACTCCTCTCCTACGAGCAGTACTTC.

This clonotype occurred a few times. The genes are TRBV7-9 and TRBJ2-7, with 8 positions matching TRBD1. This CDR3 has 16 amino acids. The J segment lost 3 bases and the V segment lost 5 bases, leaving 12 bases of the junction unmatched. In germline, CDR1 is SEHNR, CDR2 FQNEAQ (reference sequence). In nucleotides, the CDR3 is TGTGCCAGCAGCGCAGGCGGACAGGGAGTAGTCTACGAGCAGTACTTC. It encodes CASSAGGQGVVYEQYF.

This chain connects TRBV20-1 to TRBJ2-3, with 10 nucleotides matching TRBD2. Germline V gene lookup returns CDR1 DFQATT and CDR2 SNEGSKA (reference sequence). There are 16 residues in the CDR3. The V and J ends lost 5 bases and 2 bases, in that order; junction bases with no gene match: 10. In DNA, the CDR3 is TGCAGTGCTCCGAGATATGGACTAGCGGTCACAGATACGCAGTATTTT. The encoded protein is CSAPRYGLAVTDTQYF.